Listed below are T cell receptor beta chains from one sample, sequenced in a study of spatial heterogeneity in lung cancer. Via MiXCR, TCRdb re-called the 5' RACE reads, giving one row per CDR3 protein. The sample has approximately 6,900 distinct CDR3 sequences, roughly 3.9% seen once; the top ten hold around a quarter. The input for sequencing was normal lung tissue next to the tumor, taken at surgery. All receptors come from a female donor with early-stage non-small cell lung cancer. Both conserved end residues are part of each CDR3. Fields, in order: D gene, J gene, V gene, clone size, CDR3 DNA, CDR3 protein. D genes are given only for firm matches. The size entry gives once, few, many or a size class.

-,TRBJ1-1,TRBV29-1,medium-sized,TGCAGCGTTGAAGATCGTGGCCATCCGAACACTGAAGCTTTCTTT,CSVEDRGHPNTEAFF
TRBD1,TRBJ2-1,TRBV2,many,TGTGCCAGCAGTATGGACAGGAGCTCCTACAATGAGCAGTTCTTC,CASSMDRSSYNEQFF
TRBD2,TRBJ2-5,TRBV7-2,medium-sized,TGTGCCAGCAGCCGCGCGGGTGGCGGGGGAGACCAAGAGACCCAGTACTTC,CASSRAGGGGDQETQYF
TRBD1,TRBJ2-5,TRBV5-1,few,TGCGCCAGCAGCTCCCGGGACAGGGGTCAAGAGACCCAGTACTTC,CASSSRDRGQETQYF
TRBD1,TRBJ2-7,TRBV6-2/TRBV6-3,many,TGTGCCAGCAGTTACGGACGAACAGGGGAAAGATCCTACGAGCAGTACTTC,CASSYGRTGERSYEQYF
TRBD2,TRBJ2-5,TRBV29-1,medium-sized,TGCAGCGTTCGAAGCGGGGGTTACCAAGAGACCCAGTACTTC,CSVRSGGYQETQYF
TRBD2,TRBJ2-1,TRBV7-2,medium-sized,TGTGCCAGCAACCCGGGACTAGGCCACAATGAGCAGTTCTTC,CASNPGLGHNEQFF
-,TRBJ1-4,TRBV28,many,TGTGCCAGCAGCGTTGTCCAATCTAATGAAAAACTGTTTTTT,CASSVVQSNEKLFF
TRBD1,TRBJ2-3,TRBV18,many,TGTGCCAGCTCACCGACGGGACAGGGGACTCCTAGCACAGATACGCAGTATTTT,CASSPTGQGTPSTDTQYF
-,TRBJ1-5,TRBV28,many,TGTGTCAGCAGTTTCTGGTCGGGGAATAGCAATCAGCCCCAGCATTTT,CVSSFWSGNSNQPQHF
-,TRBJ2-7,TRBV28,medium-sized,TGTGCCATCCAACTACAGGGCTACGAGCAGTACTTC,CAIQLQGYEQYF
-,TRBJ1-5,TRBV24-1,many,TGTGCCACCAGTGATTTGCGAGCAGGGGCTAGCAATCAGCCCCAGCATTTT,CATSDLRAGASNQPQHF
-,TRBJ1-1,TRBV5-6,many,TGTGCCAGCAGCTTCCCGACAGCGAACACTGAAGCTTTCTTT,CASSFPTANTEAFF
-,TRBJ1-1,TRBV5-1,many,TGCGCCAGCAGCAGCGGTAAGGGCCGGAACACTGAAGCTTTCTTT,CASSSGKGRNTEAFF
-,TRBJ1-2,TRBV20-1,medium-sized,TGCAGTGCTAGAGATGCCGGGGGTGGCTACACCTTC,CSARDAGGGYTF
-,TRBJ2-7,TRBV5-1,medium-sized,TGCGCCAGCAGCTTGTTAGCCAGCTCCTACGAGCAGTACTTC,CASSLLASSYEQYF
-,TRBJ2-5,TRBV12-3/TRBV12-4,many,TGTGCCAGCAGTTTTAAGCTGATGGAAGAGACCCAGTACTTC,CASSFKLMEETQYF
TRBD1,TRBJ1-5,TRBV9,medium-sized,TGTGCCAGCAGCCTACAGGGGGCGGATCAGCCCCAGCATTTT,CASSLQGADQPQHF
TRBD1,TRBJ1-5,TRBV6-2/TRBV6-3,many,TGTGCCAGCAGTGACCGGACAGGGCAGAGCAATCAGCCCCAGCATTTT,CASSDRTGQSNQPQHF
-,TRBJ2-5,TRBV5-4,many,TGTGCCAGCAGCTTGGAGGGGGGTTGGACCCAGTACTTC,CASSLEGGWTQYF
-,TRBJ1-1,TRBV20-1,many,TGCAGTGGCTGGGGGGAGGCGAACACTGAAGCTTTCTTT,CSGWGEANTEAFF
TRBD1,TRBJ2-1,TRBV11-1,many,TGTGCCAGCAGCACGGGACAGGGCAATGAGCAGTTCTTC,CASSTGQGNEQFF
TRBD1,TRBJ1-1,TRBV28,large,TGTGCCAGCAGTTTAGGAACTAGGGGGCTCACTGAAGCTTTCTTT,CASSLGTRGLTEAFF
-,TRBJ1-1,TRBV28,many,TGTGCCAGCAGTTTCCTACAACTGAACACTGAAGCTTTCTTT,CASSFLQLNTEAFF
-,TRBJ1-1,TRBV10-2,many,TGCGCCAGCAGTGATGACAGGAGGGGCTCTGAAGCTTTCTTT,CASSDDRRGSEAFF
TRBD1,TRBJ1-1,TRBV11-3,medium-sized,TGTGCCAGCAGCAACCGACAGGGCAAGGGAGACACTGAAGCTTTCTTT,CASSNRQGKGDTEAFF
TRBD2,TRBJ2-7,TRBV4-2,many,TGTGCCAGCAGCCAAGAAGCCGCGGGGGACTACGAGCAGTACTTC,CASSQEAAGDYEQYF
-,TRBJ2-7,TRBV5-4,many,TGTGCCAGCAGCTTGGACGGGGACGAGCAGTACTTC,CASSLDGDEQYF
-,TRBJ1-4,TRBV30,many,TGTGCCTGGAGTGATACGGGATACCTGGGAAAACTGTTTTTT,CAWSDTGYLGKLFF
TRBD1,TRBJ1-1,TRBV10-3,many,TGTGCCATCGGCTCAGGGGGGGAGAACACTGAAGCTTTCTTT,CAIGSGGENTEAFF
-,TRBJ2-1,TRBV3-1,many,TGTGCCAGCAGCCAAGGTCGGTCAGGGGTTGAGCAGTTCTTC,CASSQGRSGVEQFF
TRBD1,TRBJ2-3,TRBV5-1,many,TGCGCCAGCACCCAGGGGGCTGGGACAGATACGCAGTATTTT,CASTQGAGTDTQYF
TRBD1,TRBJ1-4,TRBV12-3/TRBV12-4,many,TGTGCCAGCAGTTCAGACAGGGTTAATGAAAAACTGTTTTTT,CASSSDRVNEKLFF
TRBD1,TRBJ1-1,TRBV2,many,TGTGCCAGCTTTAAGACAGGGAAGCTCACTGAAGCTTTCTTT,CASFKTGKLTEAFF
TRBD2,TRBJ2-3,TRBV3-1,many,TGTGCCAGCAGCCTGACTAGCCGCCCAGATACGCAGTATTTT,CASSLTSRPDTQYF
-,TRBJ2-2,TRBV3-1,many,TGTGCCAGCAGCCAAGGCTTCGGGGAGCTGTTTTTT,CASSQGFGELFF